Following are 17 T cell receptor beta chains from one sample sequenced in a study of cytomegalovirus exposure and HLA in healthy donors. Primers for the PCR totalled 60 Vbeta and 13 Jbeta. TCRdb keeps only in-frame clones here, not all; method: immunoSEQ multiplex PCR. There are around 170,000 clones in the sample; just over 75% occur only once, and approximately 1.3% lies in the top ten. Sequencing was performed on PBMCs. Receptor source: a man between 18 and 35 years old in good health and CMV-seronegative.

The CDR3 region has the DNA TGTGCCAGCAGCCCCAACCGACAGGGCTCCTACAATGAGCAGTTCTTC. It encodes CASSPNRQGSYNEQFF. The chain combines TRBV7-3 with TRBJ2-1; 7 bases are shared with TRBD1. Germline loops: CDR1 SGHTA, CDR2 FQGTGA. The CDR3 has 16 residues. V was clipped by 5 bases and J by 0 bases; unmatched bases: 7.

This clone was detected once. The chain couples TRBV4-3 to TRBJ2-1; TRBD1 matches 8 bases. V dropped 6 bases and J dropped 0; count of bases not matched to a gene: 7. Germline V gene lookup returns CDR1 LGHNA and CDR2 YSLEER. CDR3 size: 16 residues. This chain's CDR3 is CASSLDRGLSYNEQFF. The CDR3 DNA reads TGCGCCAGCAGTCTCGACAGGGGACTCTCCTACAATGAGCAGTTCTTC.

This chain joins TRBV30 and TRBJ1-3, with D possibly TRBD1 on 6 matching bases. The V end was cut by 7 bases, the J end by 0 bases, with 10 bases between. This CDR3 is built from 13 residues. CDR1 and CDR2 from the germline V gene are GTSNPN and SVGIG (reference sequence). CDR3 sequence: CALDSFSGNTIYF. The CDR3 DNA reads TGTGCCTTGGACAGTTTCTCTGGAAACACCATATATTTT.

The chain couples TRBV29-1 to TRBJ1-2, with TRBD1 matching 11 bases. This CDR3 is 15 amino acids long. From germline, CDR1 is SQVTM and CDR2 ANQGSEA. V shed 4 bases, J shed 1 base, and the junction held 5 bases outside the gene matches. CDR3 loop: CSVGTGGLNNYGYTF. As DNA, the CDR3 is TGCAGCGTTGGGACAGGGGGCCTTAATAACTATGGCTACACCTTC.

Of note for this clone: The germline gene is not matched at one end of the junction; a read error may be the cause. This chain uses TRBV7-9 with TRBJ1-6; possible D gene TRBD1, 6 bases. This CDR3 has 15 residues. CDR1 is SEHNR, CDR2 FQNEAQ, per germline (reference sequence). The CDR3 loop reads CASSVGTTMVSHLDF. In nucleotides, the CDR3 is TGTGCCAGCAGCGTCGGGACAACTATGGTCTCGCACTTGGACTTT.

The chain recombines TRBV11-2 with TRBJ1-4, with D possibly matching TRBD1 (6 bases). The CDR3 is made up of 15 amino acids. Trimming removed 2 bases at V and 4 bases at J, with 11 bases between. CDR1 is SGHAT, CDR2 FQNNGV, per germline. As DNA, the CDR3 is TGTGCCAGCAGCTTATTCCCAGGGGTTAATGAAAAACTGTTTTTT. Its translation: CASSLFPGVNEKLFF. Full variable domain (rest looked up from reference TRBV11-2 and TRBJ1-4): EAGVAQSPRYKIIEKRQSVAFWCNPISGHATLYWYQQILGQGPKLLIQFQNNGVVDDSQLPKDRFSAERLKGVDSTLKIQPAKLEDSAVYLCASSLFPGVNEKLFFGSGTQLSVL.

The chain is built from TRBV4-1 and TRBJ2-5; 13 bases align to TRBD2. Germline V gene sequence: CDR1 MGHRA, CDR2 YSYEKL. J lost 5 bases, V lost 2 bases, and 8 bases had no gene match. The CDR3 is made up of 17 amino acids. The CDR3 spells CASSQPTSGRARETQYF. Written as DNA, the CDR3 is TGCGCCAGCAGCCAACCTACTAGCGGGAGGGCCCGGGAGACCCAGTACTTC.

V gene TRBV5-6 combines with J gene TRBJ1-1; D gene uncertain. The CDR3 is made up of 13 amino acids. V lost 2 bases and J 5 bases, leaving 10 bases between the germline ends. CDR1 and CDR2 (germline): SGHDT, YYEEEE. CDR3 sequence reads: CASSLEKKTEAFF. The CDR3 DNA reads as TGTGCCAGCAGCTTAGAGAAGAAGACTGAAGCTTTCTTT.

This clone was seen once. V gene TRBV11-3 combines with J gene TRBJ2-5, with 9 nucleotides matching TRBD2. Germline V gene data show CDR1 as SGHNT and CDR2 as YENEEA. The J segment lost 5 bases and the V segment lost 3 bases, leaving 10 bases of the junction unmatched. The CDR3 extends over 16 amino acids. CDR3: CASSFMLAGPGETQYF. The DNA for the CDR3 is TGTGCCAGCAGCTTTATGCTAGCGGGGCCAGGGGAGACCCAGTACTTC.

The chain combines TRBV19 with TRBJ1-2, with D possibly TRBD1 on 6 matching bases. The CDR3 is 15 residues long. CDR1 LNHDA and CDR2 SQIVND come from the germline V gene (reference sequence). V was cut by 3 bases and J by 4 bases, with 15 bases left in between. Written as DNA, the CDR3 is TGTGCCAGTAGTATTTCTGGGGGCGGTAGCTATGGCTACACCTTC. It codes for CASSISGGGSYGYTF.

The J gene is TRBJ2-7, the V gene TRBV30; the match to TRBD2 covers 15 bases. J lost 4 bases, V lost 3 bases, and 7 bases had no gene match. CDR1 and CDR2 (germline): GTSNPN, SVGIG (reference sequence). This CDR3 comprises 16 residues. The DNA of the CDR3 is TGTGCCTGGAGGATAAAGGGACTAGCGGGAGGATACGAGCAGTACTTC. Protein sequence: CAWRIKGLAGGYEQYF.

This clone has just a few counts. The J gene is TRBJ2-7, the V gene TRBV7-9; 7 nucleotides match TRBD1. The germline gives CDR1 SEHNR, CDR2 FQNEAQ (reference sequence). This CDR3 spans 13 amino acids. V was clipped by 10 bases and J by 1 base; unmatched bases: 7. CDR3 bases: TGTGCCATCGACAGACAGGGATCCTACGAGCAGTACTTC. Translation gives CAIDRQGSYEQYF.

The CDR3 here is CASSRTTGVANEQFF. The DNA of the CDR3 is TGTGCCAGCAGCCGAACTACGGGGGTTGCCAATGAGCAGTTCTTC. The V and J genes are TRBV4-2 and TRBJ2-1; tentatively, D is TRBD2 (6 bases). CDR1 and CDR2 (germline): LGHNA, YNFKEQ. The CDR3 has 15 amino acids. Trimming cost V 4 bases and J 6 bases, with 16 bases left between them.

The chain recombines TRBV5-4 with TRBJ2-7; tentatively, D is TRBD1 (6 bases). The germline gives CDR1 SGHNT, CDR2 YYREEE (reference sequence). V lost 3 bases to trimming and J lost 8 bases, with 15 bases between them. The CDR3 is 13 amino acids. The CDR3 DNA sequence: TGTGCCAGCAGCTCGCAAGGGGGTCGAAAGCAGTACTTC. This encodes CASSSQGGRKQYF.

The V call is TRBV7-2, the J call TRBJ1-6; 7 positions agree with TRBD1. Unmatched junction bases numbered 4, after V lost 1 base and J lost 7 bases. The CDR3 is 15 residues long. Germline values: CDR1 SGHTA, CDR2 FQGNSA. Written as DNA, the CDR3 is TGTGCCAGCAGCTTAGGACAGGGAGGCAATTCACCCCTCCACTTT. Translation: CASSLGQGGNSPLHF.

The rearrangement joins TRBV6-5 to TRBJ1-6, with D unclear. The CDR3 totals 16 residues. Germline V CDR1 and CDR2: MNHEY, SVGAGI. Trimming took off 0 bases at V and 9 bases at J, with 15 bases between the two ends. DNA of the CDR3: TGTGCCAGCAGTTACTCGAGCCTTGACACGGCTTCACCCCTCCACTTT. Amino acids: CASSYSSLDTASPLHF.

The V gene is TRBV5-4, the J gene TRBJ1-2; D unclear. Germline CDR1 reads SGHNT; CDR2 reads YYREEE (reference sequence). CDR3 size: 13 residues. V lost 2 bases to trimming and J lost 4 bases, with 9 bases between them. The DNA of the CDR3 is TGTGCCAGCAGCTTTCTGGCGGGCTATGGCTACACCTTC. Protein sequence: CASSFLAGYGYTF.